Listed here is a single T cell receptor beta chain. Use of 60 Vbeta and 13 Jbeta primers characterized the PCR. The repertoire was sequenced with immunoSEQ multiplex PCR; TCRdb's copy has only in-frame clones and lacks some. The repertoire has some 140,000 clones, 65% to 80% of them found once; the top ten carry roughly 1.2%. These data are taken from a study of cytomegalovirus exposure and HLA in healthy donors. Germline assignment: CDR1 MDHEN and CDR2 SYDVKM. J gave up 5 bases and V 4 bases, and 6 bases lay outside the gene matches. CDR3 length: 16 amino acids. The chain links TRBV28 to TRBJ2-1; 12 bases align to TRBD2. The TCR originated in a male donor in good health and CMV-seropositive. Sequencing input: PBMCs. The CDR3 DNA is TGTGCCAGCAGTTCTGTGACTAGCGGGAGCGACAATGAGCAGTTCTTC. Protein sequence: CASSSVTSGSDNEQFF.